This T cell receptor beta chain is from a study of T cell changes during pregnancy in multiple sclerosis. The CDR3 covers 13 residues. After removal of 6 bases from V and 2 bases from J, the junction contained 1 base not matched to a gene. Germline V CDR1 and CDR2: MDHEN, SYDVKM. Sequencing used immunoSEQ multiplex PCR; TCRdb keeps in-frame clones, though not all of them. The sample includes about 40,000 clones, 91% seen only once; the top ten take 0.5%. This TCR was recovered from a female donor in good health, enrolled as a control in a pregnancy study. Sequenced here: CD4+ T cells from peripheral blood mononuclear cells, sampled in the second trimester of pregnancy. This chain links TRBV28 with TRBJ2-3; 8 bases fit TRBD1. The CDR3 DNA follows: TGTGCCAGCAGACAGGGGGACACAGATACGCAGTATTTT. Translated: CASRQGDTDTQYF.